Here is one TCR beta chain with its context. This clonotype was observed a handful of times. Its antigen is still unknown. One base away there is no much larger clone; base qualities are not given. The data are from a study of identical twins (dated by TCRdb to 2016 to 2017). Regarding the research as a whole: To test whether fetal clonotypes persist, the study used deep sequencing on TCR alpha and beta repertoires from monozygotic twins, unrelated adults of various ages, and cord blood. To rule out contamination, replicate twin experiments were performed at different times with different library preparation protocols. What the study reported, not specific to this receptor: Abundant cord blood beta clonotypes had fewer insertions, young adult naive repertoires showed a similar but weaker trend, and memory repertoires showed no such trend. The excess sharing between twins in beta out-of-frame sequences was weaker because fewer shared sequences reduced the signal-to-noise ratio. Out-of-frame TCR alpha sequences shared between twins showed an excess of low generation-probability sequences compared with coincidental sharing between unrelated individuals. Because the same donors could not be followed over many years, the conclusions depended on cross-sectional statistical analysis. Invariant T cells such as MAIT and iNKT could partly confound zero-insertion analyses, though diverse VJ usage argued against this for most clonotypes. In monozygotic twins, out-of-frame TCR alpha sharing was systematically underestimated by recombination models, although the models agreed with sharing between unrelated individuals.

All donors were healthy Caucasians. Three pairs of female monozygotic twins, all aged about 18 to 29 years, were included in the twin cohort. The RNA used for TCR libraries was isolated from peripheral blood mononuclear cells. Library preparation was by 5' RACE. The sequencer was an Illumina HiSeq 2000. Template switching introduced a universal primer binding site; the final cDNA contained a unique molecular identifier, enabling accurate counting of TCR cDNA molecules. First-strand cDNA for TCR alpha and beta chains was synthesized from specific primers in the conserved constant-segment region. Each cDNA library was double barcoded, with a SMART-Mk sample barcode plus Illumina barcodes, to control for contamination. Two successive PCR steps introduced TruSeq adapter sequences along with Illumina sample barcodes. TCR alpha and beta cDNA libraries were sequenced on the Illumina HiSeq platform with custom primers. In the authors' own workflow: MiGEC was used to process raw reads and extract unique molecular identifiers, and MiXCR was used to find CDR3 positions. For each individual, recombination models were inferred using an EM algorithm with the repgenHMM and IGoR tools. Shared clonotypes were analyzed with the tcR package in R, and sharing was normalized by the product of cloneset sizes. To study raw recombination without the effects of thymic and clonal selection, out-of-frame nonproductive sequences were analyzed. TCRdb reran the public reads through fastp at Q25 and MiXCR, keeping productive beta chains. Each entry is one CDR3 protein sequence, shown with its most common DNA and genes. These V and J calls originate from TCRdb's pipeline instead of the authors' own analysis. The sample yields some 730,000 distinct CDR3 sequences; 15% to 20% were counted once. Together, the top ten hold about an eighth of the sample.

The CDR3 runs 14 residues from the cysteine to the phenylalanine. Only the CDR3 part of the read is kept: 42 bases, read in frame from the first base. V is clipped by 2 bases and J by 2 bases, and the sequence between their germline boundaries is 9 bases long. Per the germline V gene, SGHRS is the CDR1 and YFSETQ is the CDR2. These data were likewise used in another study, on T cells expressing NK-cell markers. The second study's paper adds: In sorted CD3+CD56+NKG2C+, CD3+CD56+NKG2C- and CD3+CD56-NKG2C+ T-cell subsets from several donors, TCR beta-chain repertoires were profiled. Seven of the eight sequenced donors were HCMV-seropositive and one was HCMV-seronegative. In several experiments an anti-gammadeltaTCR antibody was added to restrict sorting to alphabetaTCR-expressing T cells. In six donors, the dominant CD3+CD56+NKG2C+ clonotypes ranked among the top 10 CD8+ clonotypes, making up roughly 1.0-7.0% of CD8+ T cells. Those dominant clonotypes were again the most abundant among CD3+CD56-NKG2C+ cells in a few donors, at roughly 25-65%. Whether the expanded NKG2C-expressing T cell clones were specific for HCMV antigens was left unclear. The study sequenced eight donors, all healthy volunteers chosen at random: three men and five women. HCMV serostatus was determined by detecting HCMV-specific IgG in serum with a commercial ELISA kit. For five or six donors, bulk peripheral blood T-cell repertoires were also sequenced from unsorted PBMC. Reads were demultiplexed and grouped by UMI with MIGEC, and clonotypes were assembled and quantified with MiTCR. Only TCR cDNA sequences supported by at least two reads were kept to exclude erroneous sequences. The tcR package was used for downstream repertoire analysis, and clonotypes were matched across fractions by CDR3 nucleotide sequence plus V segment. Antigen specificity was annotated against VDJdb with VDJmatch, allowing one amino acid substitution in CDR3.

The sequencing input was PBMCs. The TCR was taken from a woman aged 18-29 years in good health. The chain couples TRBV5-1 to TRBJ2-3; the D gene is perhaps TRBD2, from 6 matching bases. The DNA reads TGCGCCAGCAGCTTACGGGGGACCACAGATACGCAGTATTTT. It specifies CASSLRGTTDTQYF.